Shown below are 19 T cell receptor beta chains from a single sample sequenced in a study of shared clonotypes between healthy human individuals. Clones were sequenced by immunoSEQ multiplex PCR, and TCRdb holds only the in-frame ones, with some missing. The repertoire holds about 2.2 million clones, with roughly 93% as singletons. Terminally differentiated effector memory CD45RA+ cells were left out of the naive CD8 fraction, which was CD45RO-negative and positively selected for CCR7. Source material: naive CD8+ T cells from PBMCs. These receptors were collected from a man aged 18 to 30 in good health. Some clones in this sample may be carry-over from other donors' samples.

The chain joins TRBV7-9 to TRBJ1-1; tentative D call: TRBD1 (5 bases). In germline, CDR1 is SEHNR, CDR2 FQNEAQ (reference sequence). V was pared by 3 bases and J by 5 bases, with 16 bases between. This CDR3 has 15 amino acids. The CDR3 DNA reads TGTGCCAGCAGCTTGCCCCCCGGGGGGGAGACTGAAGCTTTCTTT. Translated, it gives CASSLPPGGETEAFF.

The chain carries TRBV4-1 and TRBJ2-1, with D maybe TRBD2 (5 bases). Germline CDR1 and CDR2: MGHRA and YSYEKL. The CDR3 length is 15 residues. Trimming took off 5 bases at V and 6 bases at J, with 17 bases between the two ends. CDR3 residues: CASSYSSRGSNEQFF. In DNA form, the CDR3 reads TGCGCCAGCAGCTATTCTAGCAGAGGGTCCAATGAGCAGTTCTTC.

This chain connects TRBV19 to TRBJ1-2; 8 bases align to TRBD1. Germline V gives CDR1 LNHDA, CDR2 SQIVND (reference sequence). Trimming cost V 7 bases and J 0 bases; bases outside gene matches: 10. The CDR3 spans 16 residues. The CDR3 DNA reads as TGTGCCAGTACCACTAAGACAGGGGCCACTAACTATGGCTACACCTTC. Its protein product is CASTTKTGATNYGYTF.

The chain uses TRBV16 and TRBJ2-1, with D possibly TRBD2 on 5 matching bases. The CDR3 covers 13 residues. Germline V gene sequence: CDR1 KGHSY, CDR2 FQNENV. V dropped 0 bases and J dropped 12 bases, with 12 bases sitting between them. The CDR3 sequence is CASSQSVAGGQFF. CDR3 bases: TGTGCCAGCAGCCAATCGGTCGCAGGAGGGCAGTTCTTC.

The rearrangement joins TRBV28 to TRBJ1-2; D is unclear. Germline lookup yields CDR1 MDHEN and CDR2 SYDVKM. CDR3 length equals 12 residues. Trimming took off 6 bases at V and 14 bases at J, with 19 bases between the two ends. This CDR3 reads CASSTAGPAKTF. CDR3 DNA sequence: TGTGCCAGCAGCACCGCTGGCCCAGCGAAGACCTTC.

The rearrangement joins TRBV15 to TRBJ2-3; D is unclear. Germline V gene data show CDR1 as LNHNV and CDR2 as YYDKDF (reference sequence). Between the trimmed V and J ends, which lost 1 base and 4 bases, there was a span of 9 bases. The CDR3 consists of 14 residues. The CDR3 DNA reads TGTGCCACCAGCAGAGTAAGTGGGGCAGATACGCAGTATTTT. Its protein product is CATSRVSGADTQYF.

This clone has a count of ten or more. This chain connects TRBV5-6 to TRBJ1-2; TRBD1 aligns across 10 bases. The CDR3 runs to 13 residues. Germline trimming cut 7 bases from V and 4 bases from J; bases unmatched to any gene: 4. From germline, CDR1 is SGHDT and CDR2 YYEEEE. For the CDR3, the DNA is TGTGCCAGCTGTGGACAGGGGGGCTATGGCTACACCTTC. Encoded protein: CASCGQGGYGYTF. Full variable domain (outside the CDR3, taken from reference TRBV5-6 and TRBJ1-2): DAGVTQSPTHLIKTRGQQVTLRCSPKSGHDTVSWYQQALGQGPQFIFQYYEEEERQRGNFPDRFSGHQFPNYSSELNVNALLLGDSALYLCASCGQGGYGYTFGSGTRLTVV.

The chain recombines TRBV5-4 with TRBJ2-5; D remains unclear. The CDR3 length is 13 residues. CDR1 and CDR2 (germline): SGHNT, YYREEE (reference sequence). V was cut by 4 bases and J by 0 bases, with 7 bases left in between. CDR3 residues: CASSLDNQETQYF. CDR3 DNA: TGTGCCAGCAGCCTTGACAACCAAGAGACCCAGTACTTC.

The CDR3 bases are TGTGCCAGCATTCTAAAAACTAGTAGTAATAATGAGCAGTTCTTC. Its translation: CASILKTSSNNEQFF. The chain joins TRBV2 to TRBJ2-1; tentatively, D is TRBD2 (5 bases). In germline, CDR1 is SNHLY, CDR2 FYNNEI. Trimming pared 7 bases from V and 7 bases from J, leaving 20 bases between. The CDR3 length is 15 residues.

The count of this clone is one. One junction end does not reproduce the germline sequence, and a read error may be involved. The chain couples TRBV20-1 to TRBJ2-1, with D possibly matching TRBD2 (5 bases). CDR1 and CDR2 from the germline V gene are DFQATT and SNEGSKA (reference sequence). The CDR3 runs 11 residues. CDR3 nucleotide sequence: TGCAGTGCGGACTCCTCCAATGAGCAGTTCTTC. Translation gives CSADSSNEQFF.

This chain connects TRBV7-6 to TRBJ2-5; D possibly corresponds to TRBD1 (6 bases). The CDR3 is 15 residues long. Deletions cut 6 bases from V and 5 bases from J, with 19 bases between. The V gene's germline CDR1 is SGHVS and CDR2 FNYEAQ. The CDR3 loop is CASSSIGTFLETQYF. DNA for the CDR3: TGTGCCAGCAGTTCTATCGGGACATTTCTGGAGACCCAGTACTTC.

The CDR3 region is CASSDSTGYLTNYGYTF. CDR3 nucleotide sequence: TGTGCCAGCAGTGACTCGACAGGGTATCTCACTAACTATGGCTACACCTTC. This chain uses TRBV6-4 with TRBJ1-2, with 7 nucleotides matching TRBD1. Germline-derived CDR1 and CDR2 are MRHNA and SNTAGT. This CDR3 contains 17 residues. J was trimmed by 0 bases and V by 0 bases; bases with no gene match: 7.

The CDR3 loop is CASSRNGLAGGGNEQFF. The DNA for the CDR3 is TGTGCCAGCAGCAGAAATGGACTAGCGGGAGGTGGGAATGAGCAGTTCTTC. The chain recombines TRBV7-9 with TRBJ2-1; TRBD2 matches at 14 bases. The J segment lost 7 bases and the V segment lost 5 bases, leaving 10 bases of the junction unmatched. In germline, CDR1 is SEHNR, CDR2 FQNEAQ (reference sequence). CDR3 size: 17 residues.

The J gene is TRBJ2-3, the V gene TRBV5-6, with D perhaps TRBD1 (6 bases). Germline values: CDR1 SGHDT, CDR2 YYEEEE. V was pared by 1 base and J by 1 base, with 10 bases between. This CDR3 comprises 15 residues. The CDR3 is CASSLRGFGTDTQYF. The CDR3, as DNA: TGTGCCAGCAGCTTGAGGGGGTTCGGCACAGATACGCAGTATTTT.

The chain carries TRBV5-1 and TRBJ2-7, with TRBD1 identical over 8 bases. The CDR3 length is 15 residues. V trimming: 0 bases; J trimming: 3 bases; junction bases outside the gene matches: 5. Germline assignment: CDR1 SGHRS and CDR2 YFSETQ. CDR3 sequence reads: CASSLGRGPDYEQYF. In DNA form, the CDR3 reads TGCGCCAGCAGCTTGGGCAGGGGGCCAGACTACGAGCAGTACTTC. The full variable domain, rest sourced from reference TRBV5-1 and TRBJ2-7, is KAGVTQTPRYLIKTRGQQVTLSCSPISGHRSVSWYQQTPGQGLQFLFEYFSETQRNKGNFPGRFSGRQFSNSRSEMNVSTLELGDSALYLCASSLGRGPDYEQYFGPGTRLTVT.

The genes are TRBV27 and TRBJ1-5, with D perhaps matching TRBD1 (5 bases). There are 15 residues in the CDR3. CDR1 is MNHEY, CDR2 SMNVEV, per germline (reference sequence). V lost 2 bases to trimming and J lost 5 bases, with 13 bases between them. As DNA, the CDR3 is TGTGCCAGCAGTTTAGGTGTACTAGGGGATCAGCCCCAGCATTTT. It yields the protein CASSLGVLGDQPQHF.

Note on this clone: The same CDR3 also results from other DNA sequences found in this sample. DNA of the CDR3: TGTGCCAGCAGCTGGGGGACAGGCTACGAGCAGTACTTC. Translating it yields CASSWGTGYEQYF. This chain uses TRBV5-6 with TRBJ2-7; 8 positions match TRBD1. Germline CDR1 reads SGHDT; CDR2 reads YYEEEE. J lost 3 bases, V lost 3 bases, and 2 bases had no gene match. The CDR3 spans 13 residues. Full variable domain (remainder filled in from reference TRBV5-6 and TRBJ2-7): DAGVTQSPTHLIKTRGQQVTLRCSPKSGHDTVSWYQQALGQGPQFIFQYYEEEERQRGNFPDRFSGHQFPNYSSELNVNALLLGDSALYLCASSWGTGYEQYFGPGTRLTVT.

V and J are TRBV30 and TRBJ1-5; maybe TRBD1 (5 bases). V shed 0 bases and J shed 0 bases, with 21 bases lying between them. Germline CDR1 GTSNPN, CDR2 SVGIG (reference sequence). The CDR3 sequence is 19 residues long. CDR3 DNA sequence: TGTGCCTGGAGTGTACCGTCCGTGGGGGTCGGCTATAGCAATCAGCCCCAGCATTTT. Protein: CAWSVPSVGVGYSNQPQHF.

The chain joins TRBV9 to TRBJ2-3; TRBD1 might be the D (6 bases). V was shortened by 1 base and J by 2 bases, with 20 bases between the two germline ends. The germline CDR1 and CDR2 sequences are SGDLS and YYNGEE. CDR3 size: 18 residues. The CDR3 region has the DNA TGTGCCAGCAGCGTAAGAGGACAGCCAAAATCCTCCACAGATACGCAGTATTTT. Protein sequence: CASSVRGQPKSSTDTQYF.